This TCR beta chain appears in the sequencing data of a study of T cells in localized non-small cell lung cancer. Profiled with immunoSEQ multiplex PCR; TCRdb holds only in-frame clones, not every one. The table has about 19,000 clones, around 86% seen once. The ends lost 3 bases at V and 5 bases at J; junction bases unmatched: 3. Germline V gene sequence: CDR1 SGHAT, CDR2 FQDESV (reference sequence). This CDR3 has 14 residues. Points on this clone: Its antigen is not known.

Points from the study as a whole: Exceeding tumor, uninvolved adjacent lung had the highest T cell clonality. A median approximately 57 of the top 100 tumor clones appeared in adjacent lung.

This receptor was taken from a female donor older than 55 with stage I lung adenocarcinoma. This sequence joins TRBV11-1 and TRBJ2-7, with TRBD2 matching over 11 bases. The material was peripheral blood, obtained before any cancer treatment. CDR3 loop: CASSFRLAGHEQYF. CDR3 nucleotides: TGTGCCAGCAGCTTTAGACTAGCGGGGCACGAGCAGTACTTC.